The entry below gives a single TCR beta chain sequence along with its context. Its matching antigen is unknown. Germline CDR1 is SNHLY and CDR2 is FYNNEI. The CDR3 is 11 amino acids. Between the trimmed V and J ends, which lost 8 bases and 8 bases, there was a span of 12 bases. Profiles of TCR beta VDJ and CDR3 were generated from a genomic DNA template. MiXCR, applied by TCRdb to the reads, yields one record per CDR3 protein. This sample has some 280,000 distinct CDR3 sequences, with 56% found just once. The sample is drawn from a study of CD8+CD57+ T cells in acquired aplastic anemia. Looking at the study overall: Across the sorted CD4+ and CD8+ cells, DNA amounts averaged about 3 ug.

Findings and limits, study-wide: Comparison of patients with controls identified around 30 shared CD8+ CDR3 sequences. Researchers reported that CD8+ Simpson's diversity was not significantly different in patients versus controls.

The sequenced material came from sorted CD4+, CD8+, or CD8+CD57+ T cells (not recorded which) from PBMCs. V gene TRBV2 combines with J gene TRBJ1-1, with D possibly matching TRBD1 (6 bases). This sequence was found in a human donor with severe aplastic anemia or a healthy control (not recorded which). CDR3 nucleotide sequence: TGTGCCAGCCTAGGGACAACCGAAGCTTTCTTT. Its translation: CASLGTTEAFF.